One and the same sample provided the 31 T cell receptor beta chains below, sequenced in a study of T cells in Graves' hyperthyroidism and ophthalmopathy. Amplification of TCR beta CDR3 regions was performed using RNA transcripts as template. The HTBI set primed first-round TCR CDR3 RT-PCR. TCRdb itself ran the multiplex PCR reads through MiXCR, one entry per CDR3 protein. The table lists hundreds of thousands of distinct CDR3 sequences, roughly 15% of them singletons. Sequences were obtained from blood. These receptors all come from a woman between 18 and 29 years old with Graves' hyperthyroidism.

This clonotype was detected ten times or more. The chain joins TRBV11-3 to TRBJ1-1; no clear D gene. The CDR3 consists of 13 residues. Germline V CDR1 and CDR2: SGHNT, YENEEA. Trimming stripped 0 bases from V and 5 bases from J, with 7 bases between. The CDR3 reads CASSLEGWTEAFF. The DNA of the CDR3 is TGTGCCAGCAGCTTAGAAGGGTGGACTGAAGCTTTCTTT.

This clonotype was recorded a few times. This chain links TRBV12-3 or TRBV12-4 with TRBJ2-7; D might be TRBD1 (6 bases). Trimming shortened V by 6 bases and J by 3 bases, and 15 bases separated the two germline ends. CDR3 length equals 14 residues. This chain's CDR3 is CASRQYGQNYEQYF. The DNA for the CDR3 is TGTGCCAGCAGGCAATATGGACAGAACTACGAGCAGTACTTC.

This clonotype has ten or more counts. The rearrangement uses TRBV11-2 and TRBJ2-1; D remains unclear. The V gene's germline CDR1 is SGHAT and CDR2 FQNNGV. This CDR3 contains 15 residues. The V gene lost 5 bases and the J gene lost 4 bases, with 15 bases spanning the gap. The CDR3 here is CASSLQANAYNEQFF. The CDR3 DNA reads TGTGCCAGCAGCCTCCAGGCGAATGCGTACAATGAGCAGTTCTTC.

This clonotype was seen repeatedly, ten times or more. The gene calls are TRBV6-2 or TRBV6-3 and TRBJ1-1; the D is unclear. Between the trimmed V and J ends, which lost 6 bases and 3 bases, there was a span of 11 bases. This CDR3 is 13 amino acids long. Germline V gives CDR1 MNHEY, CDR2 SVGEGT. The CDR3 sequence is CASRASSYTEAFF. DNA of the CDR3: TGTGCCAGCAGGGCCTCGAGTTACACTGAAGCTTTCTTT.

This clonotype was observed at least ten times. The J gene is TRBJ1-2, the V gene TRBV20-1; no firm D call. Trimming removed 7 bases at V and 4 bases at J, with 16 bases between. Per germline, CDR1 DFQATT and CDR2 SNEGSKA (reference sequence). The CDR3 spans 13 residues. The CDR3 here is CSGGEPSAYGYTF. The CDR3 bases are TGCAGTGGGGGTGAACCGAGTGCCTATGGCTACACCTTC.

This clonotype was found many times. The gene calls are TRBV11-3 and TRBJ2-7, with D perhaps matching TRBD2 (5 bases). Between the trimmed V and J ends, which lost 3 bases and 2 bases, there was a span of 17 bases. CDR3 size: 16 residues. Germline V gives CDR1 SGHNT, CDR2 YENEEA. CDR3 nucleotide sequence: TGTGCCAGCAGCTTGACATCGGGAAGCATCACCTACGAGCAGTACTTC. Encoded protein: CASSLTSGSITYEQYF.

This clonotype was detected ten times or more. This chain joins TRBV20-1 and TRBJ1-1, with D uncertain. Germline CDR1 and CDR2: DFQATT and SNEGSKA (reference sequence). Trimming took 3 bases from V and 4 from J, leaving 12 bases between them. CDR3 size: 13 residues. The DNA for the CDR3 is TGCAGTGCTAGCGGACTGGCGGGCACTGAAGCTTTCTTT. As protein: CSASGLAGTEAFF.

This clonotype was detected many times. The CDR3 sequence is CASSPGGVGTEAFF. CDR3 nucleotide sequence: TGTGCCAGCAGCCCGGGGGGGGTGGGCACTGAAGCTTTCTTT. The rearrangement joins TRBV12-3 or TRBV12-4 to TRBJ1-1; a weak D match, TRBD1 (5 bases). This CDR3 is built from 14 residues. V was trimmed by 6 bases and J by 4 bases, leaving 15 bases between them.

This clonotype was detected only a few times. CDR3 sequence (DNA): TGTGCCAGCAGCGTAGTCGGAGTTTTTACAGATACGCAGTATTTT. This codes for CASSVVGVFTDTQYF. The chain uses TRBV9 and TRBJ2-3; D is undetermined. V was shortened by 0 bases and J by 3 bases, with 11 bases between the two germline ends. In germline, CDR1 is SGDLS, CDR2 YYNGEE. The CDR3 spans 15 residues. The complete variable domain, with remaining parts taken from reference TRBV9 and TRBJ2-3, reads DSGVTQTPKHLITATGQRVTLRCSPRSGDLSVYWYQQSLDQGLQFLIQYYNGEERAKGNILERFSAQQFPDLHSELNLSSLELGDSALYFCASSVVGVFTDTQYFGPGTRLTVL.

This clonotype has more than one count but fewer than ten. This chain links TRBV6-2 or TRBV6-3 with TRBJ1-2; D may be TRBD1 (5 bases). V was trimmed by 2 bases and J by 4 bases, leaving 14 bases between them. Germline V gives CDR1 MNHEY, CDR2 SVGEGT. The CDR3 extends over 15 amino acids. This CDR3 is CASSYRKTGGYGYTF. CDR3 DNA sequence: TGTGCCAGCAGTTACCGAAAGACCGGGGGCTATGGCTACACCTTC.

A few counts support this clonotype. The chain is built from TRBV13 and TRBJ2-3; maybe TRBD2 (6 bases). Germline CDR1 reads PRHDT; CDR2 reads FYEKMQ (reference sequence). This CDR3 has 14 residues. Trimming shortened V by 5 bases and J by 3 bases, and 12 bases separated the two germline ends. CDR3 loop: CASSIGTATDTQYF. CDR3 bases: TGTGCCAGCAGCATCGGGACTGCAACAGATACGCAGTATTTT.

Ten or more counts support this clonotype. V usage is TRBV28 and J usage is TRBJ2-7; 8 nucleotides line up with TRBD2. The CDR3 contains 16 residues. V gave up 4 bases and J gave up 2 bases; unmatched junction bases: 10. From germline, CDR1 is MDHEN and CDR2 SYDVKM. CDR3 DNA: TGTGCCAGCAGTTCCCCAGGACGGGAGGGGACCTACGAGCAGTACTTC. Encoded protein: CASSSPGREGTYEQYF.

This clonotype was counted a few times. V usage is TRBV11-2 and J usage is TRBJ2-2; 7 nucleotides line up with TRBD2. The CDR3 runs to 18 residues. The germline V gene encodes CDR1 SGHAT and CDR2 FQNNGV. With 4 bases clipped from V and 5 bases from J, the junction kept 16 bases outside the gene matches. CDR3 region: CASSSLLGGRGGTGELFF. The CDR3 bases are TGTGCCAGCAGCTCCCTCCTCGGCGGGAGAGGAGGAACCGGGGAGCTGTTTTTT.

Ten or more counts support this clonotype. This sequence joins TRBV28 and TRBJ2-3, with TRBD1 identical over 8 bases. V lost 10 bases to trimming and J lost 1 base; unmatched junction nucleotides: 7. Germline V gene lookup returns CDR1 MDHEN and CDR2 SYDVKM. The CDR3 has 14 amino acids. Here the CDR3 reads CATHPTGGTDTQYF. In DNA, the CDR3 is TGTGCCACCCACCCGACAGGGGGCACAGATACGCAGTATTTT.

The chain has TRBV28 and TRBJ2-1, with D possibly matching TRBD2 (5 bases). The CDR3 sequence is 12 residues long. Germline CDR1 is MDHEN and CDR2 is SYDVKM. Trimming left V 2 bases short and J 13 bases short, with 12 bases between. CDR3 coding DNA: TGTGCCAGCAGTTTAACGGGAAACCTACAGTTCTTC. This sequence encodes CASSLTGNLQFF.

In its sample, this clonotype was seen many times. The genes are TRBV28 and TRBJ2-7; 7 positions agree with TRBD2. The J segment lost 5 bases and the V segment lost 7 bases, leaving 11 bases of the junction unmatched. CDR3 size: 14 residues. Per the germline V gene, CDR1 is MDHEN and CDR2 is SYDVKM. The CDR3 bases are TGTGCCAGCACCCAAGGGAGGGGAAAGGACGAGCAGTACTTC. Translation: CASTQGRGKDEQYF.

This clonotype was counted only a few times. This chain joins TRBV4-1 and TRBJ2-5, with 10 bases matching TRBD1. Germline loops: CDR1 MGHRA, CDR2 YSYEKL. The CDR3 consists of 18 residues. The J segment lost 2 bases and the V segment lost 0 bases, leaving 9 bases of the junction unmatched. The CDR3 is CASSQDWGDRGEQETQYF. CDR3 nucleotides: TGCGCCAGCAGCCAAGATTGGGGGGACAGGGGAGAGCAAGAGACCCAGTACTTC.

At least ten counts were recorded for this clonotype. V gene TRBV2 combines with J gene TRBJ2-7; TRBD2 agrees at 7 bases. Germline V gives CDR1 SNHLY, CDR2 FYNNEI. The CDR3 extends over 13 amino acids. V was pared by 6 bases and J by 3 bases, with 5 bases of the junction left unmatched. In DNA, the CDR3 is TGTGCCAGCAGGGTTTCGGGGGGCTACGAGCAGTACTTC. This encodes CASRVSGGYEQYF. Full variable domain (rest looked up from reference TRBV2 and TRBJ2-7): EPEVTQTPSHQVTQMGQEVILRCVPISNHLYFYWYRQILGQKVEFLVSFYNNEISEKSEIFDDQFSVERPDGSNFTLKIRSTKLEDSAMYFCASRVSGGYEQYFGPGTRLTVT.

This clonotype was seen many times. V and J are TRBV20-1 and TRBJ2-7; D is possibly TRBD2 (6 bases). This CDR3 contains 12 residues. Trimming left V 6 bases short and J 2 bases short, with 11 bases between. Germline loops: CDR1 DFQATT, CDR2 SNEGSKA (reference sequence). DNA for the CDR3: TGCAGTGCCTGGGACTTCCCCTACGAGCAGTACTTC. Translated, it gives CSAWDFPYEQYF.

This clonotype was seen a few times. The genes are TRBV10-3 and TRBJ2-1, with D possibly being TRBD1 (5 bases). Germline V gene sequence: CDR1 ENHRY, CDR2 SYGVKD. The CDR3 is made up of 14 amino acids. Trimming took off 3 bases at V and 5 bases at J, with 11 bases between the two ends. The CDR3 is CAISDTGHHNEQFF. CDR3 bases: TGTGCCATCAGTGACACAGGACACCACAATGAGCAGTTCTTC.

The chain has TRBV24-1 and TRBJ2-1; D gene unclear. The CDR3 sequence is 18 residues long. Trimming removed 2 bases from V and 0 bases from J, with 16 bases in between. The germline V gene has CDR1 KGHDR and CDR2 SFDVKD. This CDR3 is CATSDWSGTGGSYNEQFF. CDR3 nucleotide sequence: TGTGCCACCAGTGATTGGTCCGGAACGGGTGGCTCCTACAATGAGCAGTTCTTC.

The rearrangement uses TRBV10-2 and TRBJ2-7, with D unclear. CDR1 is WSHSY and CDR2 is SAAADI in the germline V gene. This CDR3 spans 13 amino acids. The ends were cut back, 0 bases at V and 3 bases at J, with 6 bases in the middle. CDR3 protein: CASSESRYYEQYF. CDR3 sequence (DNA): TGCGCCAGCAGTGAGTCGAGGTACTACGAGCAGTACTTC.

This clonotype was detected a few times. The J gene is TRBJ2-7, the V gene TRBV28; TRBD1 matches at 9 bases. CDR1 is MDHEN, CDR2 SYDVKM, per germline. Trimming at V came to 6 bases and at J to 7 bases, leaving 7 bases not matched to a gene. The CDR3 loop spans 13 amino acids. The DNA of the CDR3 is TGTGCCAGCAGAACCGACAGGGGGTCAGAGCAGTACTTC. It codes for CASRTDRGSEQYF.

This clonotype was counted a few times. DNA of the CDR3: TGCAGCGAGTTCGACGGTACAAAGCAGTACTTC. Protein: CSEFDGTKQYF. This chain uses TRBV29-1 with TRBJ2-7; no reliable D call. CDR1 is SQVTM and CDR2 is ANQGSEA in the germline V gene. This CDR3 spans 11 amino acids. Trimming took 7 bases from V and 8 from J, leaving 15 bases between them.

The rearrangement joins TRBV5-1 to TRBJ1-3; TRBD1 is a possible D gene (6 bases). The CDR3 consists of 17 residues. Germline lookup yields CDR1 SGHRS and CDR2 YFSETQ. V was pared by 0 bases and J by 1 base, with 14 bases between. The CDR3 DNA follows: TGCGCCAGCAGCTTGGCGTTTCCAGGGGCGTCTGGAAACACCATATATTTT. Its translation is CASSLAFPGASGNTIYF.

This clonotype has ten or more counts. The V call is TRBV4-1, the J call TRBJ2-7; maybe TRBD2 (5 bases). V was clipped by 1 base and J by 4 bases, with 11 bases between them. The CDR3 has 14 amino acids. Germline CDR1 and CDR2: MGHRA and YSYEKL. The CDR3 DNA reads as TGCGCCAGCAGCCAAGGTCTAGCCGGATACGAGCAGTACTTC. Its translation is CASSQGLAGYEQYF.

This clonotype was counted at least ten times. The chain uses TRBV7-2 and TRBJ2-5; tentative D call: TRBD2 (7 bases). Trimming stripped 5 bases from V and 4 bases from J, with 20 bases between. The CDR3 contains 16 residues. From germline, CDR1 is SGHTA and CDR2 FQGNSA. The CDR3 DNA sequence: TGTGCCAGCAGCAAGGGGGGGGGGGGCCCGGGAGAGACCCAGTACTTC. It codes for CASSKGGGGPGETQYF.

V usage is TRBV13 and J usage is TRBJ2-7, with 8 bases matching TRBD2. V dropped 0 bases and J dropped 5; count of bases not matched to a gene: 6. This CDR3 has 15 amino acids. In germline, CDR1 is PRHDT, CDR2 FYEKMQ (reference sequence). In DNA form, the CDR3 reads TGTGCCAGCAGCTTAGGTGGCGGGAGGTACCACGAGCAGTACTTC. Encoded protein: CASSLGGGRYHEQYF.

This clonotype was recorded many times. The chain recombines TRBV27 with TRBJ2-3; TRBD2 aligns across 10 bases. CDR1 is MNHEY and CDR2 is SMNVEV in the germline V gene (reference sequence). The CDR3 runs to 16 residues. V dropped 7 bases and J dropped 2; count of bases not matched to a gene: 9. Written as DNA, the CDR3 is TGTGCCAGCACCGGAGGGGGACTAGCGTACACAGATACGCAGTATTTT. This codes for CASTGGGLAYTDTQYF.

This clonotype was counted a few times. The V and J genes are TRBV7-3 and TRBJ2-3; TRBD2 matches 10 bases. CDR1 and CDR2 (germline): SGHTA, FQGTGA. The CDR3 totals 16 residues. Trimming at V came to 6 bases and at J to 3 bases, leaving 9 bases not matched to a gene. The CDR3 reads CASRSRSGRYTDTQYF. In DNA, the CDR3 is TGTGCCAGCAGGTCCCGTAGCGGGAGGTATACAGATACGCAGTATTTT.

This clonotype has a count of ten or more. This chain connects TRBV27 to TRBJ2-7; tentatively, D is TRBD2 (5 bases). The CDR3 runs 15 residues. Germline V lookup: CDR1 MNHEY, CDR2 SMNVEV (reference sequence). The ends were cut back, 3 bases at V and 0 bases at J, with 12 bases in the middle. The CDR3 DNA follows: TGTGCCAGCAGTTTGTCGGAGGCCCACTCCTACGAGCAGTACTTC. Translation: CASSLSEAHSYEQYF.